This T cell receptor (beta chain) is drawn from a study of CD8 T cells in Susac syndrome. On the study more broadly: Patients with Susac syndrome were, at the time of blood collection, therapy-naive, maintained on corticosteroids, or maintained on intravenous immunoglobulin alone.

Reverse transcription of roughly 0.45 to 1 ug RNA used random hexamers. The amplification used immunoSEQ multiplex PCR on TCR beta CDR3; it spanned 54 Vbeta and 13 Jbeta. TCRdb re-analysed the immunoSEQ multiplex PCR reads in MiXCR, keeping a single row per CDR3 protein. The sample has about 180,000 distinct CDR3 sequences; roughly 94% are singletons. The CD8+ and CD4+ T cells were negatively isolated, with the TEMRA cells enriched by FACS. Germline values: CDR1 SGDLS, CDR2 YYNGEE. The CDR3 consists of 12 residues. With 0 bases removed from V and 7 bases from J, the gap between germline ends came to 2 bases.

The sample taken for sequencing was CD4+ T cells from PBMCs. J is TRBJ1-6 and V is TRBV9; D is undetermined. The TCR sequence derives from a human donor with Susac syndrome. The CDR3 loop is CASSVGNSPLHF. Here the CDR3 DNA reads TGTGCCAGCAGCGTAGGGAATTCACCCCTCCACTTT. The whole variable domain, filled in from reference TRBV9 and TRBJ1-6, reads DSGVTQTPKHLITATGQRVTLRCSPRSGDLSVYWYQQSLDQGLQFLIQYYNGEERAKGNILERFSAQQFPDLHSELNLSSLELGDSALYFCASSVGNSPLHFGNGTRLTVT.